This is a list of T cell receptor beta chains from one sample in a study of response to subunit inactivated influenza vaccine. Using its own MiXCR run on the RT-PCR reads, TCRdb lists one record per CDR3 protein. The data show roughly 630,000 distinct CDR3 sequences, with around 15% seen just once and about 7.4% held by the top ten. The sample consisted of PBMCs from blood, taken 14 to 15 days before vaccination. These TCRs come from a man aged 45-65 years who received an inactivated influenza vaccine. Each CDR3 is given without its conserved first and last residue. The listing skips clone size in some rows; elsewhere it reads once, few, many or a size class.

j_call: TRBJ1-4
v_call: TRBV7-9
clone_size: NA
cdr3_aa: ASSSPNAYREKLF

j_call: TRBJ2-7
v_call: TRBV6-2/TRBV6-3
clone_size: NA
cdr3_aa: ASSGTSGASREQY

j_call: TRBJ2-3
v_call: TRBV3-1
clone_size: few
cdr3_aa: ASSQEAVNTQY

j_call: TRBJ1-2
v_call: TRBV29-1
clone_size: NA
cdr3_aa: SVVFPGQGPYGYT

j_call: TRBJ1-6
v_call: TRBV28
clone_size: many
cdr3_aa: ASSFPGVPLH

j_call: TRBJ2-1
v_call: TRBV20-1
clone_size: many
cdr3_aa: SVTSGDINEQF

j_call: TRBJ1-1
v_call: TRBV20-1
clone_size: NA
cdr3_aa: SAGPRGKGTEAF

j_call: TRBJ2-7
v_call: TRBV2
clone_size: NA
cdr3_aa: ASSMMTAYEQY

j_call: TRBJ2-2
v_call: TRBV10-3
clone_size: many
cdr3_aa: AIWQGAKTGELF

j_call: TRBJ2-7
v_call: TRBV27
clone_size: many
cdr3_aa: ASSPTLRGEQY

j_call: TRBJ2-7
v_call: TRBV19
clone_size: NA
cdr3_aa: ASSTTTLGEQY

j_call: TRBJ2-1
v_call: TRBV4-2
clone_size: NA
cdr3_aa: ASSAVLGTSNEQF

j_call: TRBJ1-2
v_call: TRBV12-3/TRBV12-4
clone_size: many
cdr3_aa: ASSSLATQGIGYT

j_call: TRBJ2-4
v_call: TRBV29-1
clone_size: NA
cdr3_aa: SVAKTRDIQY

j_call: TRBJ1-4
v_call: TRBV6-1
clone_size: NA
cdr3_aa: ASSERGQGREKLF

j_call: TRBJ2-1
v_call: TRBV28
clone_size: many
cdr3_aa: ASSVTGNNEQF

j_call: TRBJ2-7
v_call: TRBV11-1
clone_size: NA
cdr3_aa: ASSLVHSKGYEQY

j_call: TRBJ2-7
v_call: TRBV6-1
clone_size: NA
cdr3_aa: ASTPDRVGYEQY

j_call: TRBJ2-7
v_call: TRBV12-3/TRBV12-4
clone_size: few
cdr3_aa: ASSSGSDYEQY

j_call: TRBJ1-1
v_call: TRBV7-6
clone_size: few
cdr3_aa: ASTPGGTEAF

j_call: TRBJ1-3
v_call: TRBV6-2/TRBV6-3
clone_size: NA
cdr3_aa: ASSTFGQGAENTIY

j_call: TRBJ2-3
v_call: TRBV4-2
clone_size: NA
cdr3_aa: ASSQAVSKDDTQY

j_call: TRBJ2-6
v_call: TRBV27
clone_size: NA
cdr3_aa: ASSSTGGHSGANVLT

j_call: TRBJ2-2
v_call: TRBV6-6
clone_size: few
cdr3_aa: AAGQHTGELF

j_call: TRBJ1-3
v_call: TRBV3-1
clone_size: NA
cdr3_aa: ASSQEGTGAGNTIY

j_call: TRBJ2-7
v_call: TRBV4-3
clone_size: few
cdr3_aa: ASSQEGTVLGEQY

j_call: TRBJ2-1
v_call: TRBV5-1
clone_size: NA
cdr3_aa: ASSPALSSYNEQF

j_call: TRBJ1-2
v_call: TRBV6-2/TRBV6-3
clone_size: NA
cdr3_aa: ASSQGTLNYGYT

j_call: TRBJ1-3
v_call: TRBV4-1
clone_size: NA
cdr3_aa: ASSQEPGDTIY

j_call: TRBJ1-1
v_call: TRBV29-1
clone_size: few
cdr3_aa: SASGTMNTEAF

j_call: TRBJ1-1
v_call: TRBV11-2
clone_size: NA
cdr3_aa: ASSLVGLFGVTEAF